This TCR beta chain was captured in a study of CD8+CD57+ T cells in acquired aplastic anemia. Trimming cost V 3 bases and J 4 bases, with 9 bases left between them. The CDR3 extends over 13 amino acids. In germline, CDR1 is ENHRY, CDR2 SYGVKD. Researchers used genomic DNA as the template to profile TCR beta VDJ and CDR3. MiXCR, run by TCRdb on the reads, gives a single entry per CDR3 protein. The sample has some 180,000 distinct CDR3 sequences; nearly 50% are singletons. Patients selected for sequencing had displayed CD8+CD57+ cell expansion by flow cytometry. Among the patients, all had severe acquired aplastic anemia.

The sample taken for sequencing was sorted CD4+, CD8+, or CD8+CD57+ T cells (not recorded which) from PBMCs. V gene TRBV10-3 combines with J gene TRBJ1-2; D unresolved. The receptor's source is a human donor with aplastic anemia. CDR3 coding DNA: TGTGCCATCAGTGAAGACGTGCCCTATGGCTACACCTTC. It yields the protein CAISEDVPYGYTF.